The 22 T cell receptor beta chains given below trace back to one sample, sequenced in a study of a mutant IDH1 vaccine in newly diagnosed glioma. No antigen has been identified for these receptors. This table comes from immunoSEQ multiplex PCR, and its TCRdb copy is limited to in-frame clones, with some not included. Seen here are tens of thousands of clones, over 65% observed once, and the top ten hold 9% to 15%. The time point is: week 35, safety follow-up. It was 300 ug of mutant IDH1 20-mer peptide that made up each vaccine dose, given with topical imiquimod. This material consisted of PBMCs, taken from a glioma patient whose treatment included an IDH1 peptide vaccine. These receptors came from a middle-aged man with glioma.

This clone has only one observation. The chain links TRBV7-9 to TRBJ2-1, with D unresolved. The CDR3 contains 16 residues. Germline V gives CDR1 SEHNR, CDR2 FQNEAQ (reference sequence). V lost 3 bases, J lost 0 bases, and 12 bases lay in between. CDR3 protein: CASSLRAVSSYNEQFF. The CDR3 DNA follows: TGTGCCAGCAGCTTGAGAGCCGTGAGCTCCTACAATGAGCAGTTCTTC.

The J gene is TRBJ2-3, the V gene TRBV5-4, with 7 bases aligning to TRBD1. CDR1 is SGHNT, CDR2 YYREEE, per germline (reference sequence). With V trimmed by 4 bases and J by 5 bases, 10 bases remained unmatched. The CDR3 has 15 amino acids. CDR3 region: CASSPGTATGDTQYF. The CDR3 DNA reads TGTGCCAGCAGCCCGGGGACAGCTACAGGAGATACGCAGTATTTT.

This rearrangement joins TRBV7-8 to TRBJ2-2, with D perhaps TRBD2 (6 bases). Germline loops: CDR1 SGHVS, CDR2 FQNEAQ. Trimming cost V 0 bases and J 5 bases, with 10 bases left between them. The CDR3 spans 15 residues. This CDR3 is CASSLAVGRTGELFF. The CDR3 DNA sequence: TGTGCCAGCAGCTTAGCAGTAGGGAGGACCGGGGAGCTGTTTTTT. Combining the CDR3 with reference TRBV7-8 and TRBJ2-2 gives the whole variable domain GAGVSQSPRYKVAKRGQDVALRCDPISGHVSLFWYQQALGQGPEFLTYFQNEAQLDKSGLPSDRFFAERPEGSVSTLKIQRTQQEDSAVYLCASSLAVGRTGELFFGEGSRLTVL.

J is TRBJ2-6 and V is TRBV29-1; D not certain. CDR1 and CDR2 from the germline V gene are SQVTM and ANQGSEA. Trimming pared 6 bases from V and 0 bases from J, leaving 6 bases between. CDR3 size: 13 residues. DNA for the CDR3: TGCAGCGTGAGGATCTCTGGGGCCAACGTCCTGACTTTC. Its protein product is CSVRISGANVLTF. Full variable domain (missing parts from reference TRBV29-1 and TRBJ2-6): SAVISQKPSRDICQRGTSLTIQCQVDSQVTMMFWYRQQPGQSLTLIATANQGSEATYESGFVIDKFPISRPNLTFSTLTVSNMSPEDSSIYLCSVRISGANVLTFGAGSRLTVL.

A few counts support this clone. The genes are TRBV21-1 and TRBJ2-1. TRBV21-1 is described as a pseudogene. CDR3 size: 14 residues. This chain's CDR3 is CASSKLNSYNEQFF. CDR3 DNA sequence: TGTGCCAGCAGCAAATTGAACTCCTACAATGAGCAGTTCTTC.

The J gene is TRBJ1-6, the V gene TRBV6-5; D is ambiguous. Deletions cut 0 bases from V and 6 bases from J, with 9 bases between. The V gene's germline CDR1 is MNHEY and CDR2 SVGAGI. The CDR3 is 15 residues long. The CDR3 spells CASSYSAASNSPLHF. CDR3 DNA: TGTGCCAGCAGTTACTCGGCAGCTAGTAATTCACCCCTCCACTTT.

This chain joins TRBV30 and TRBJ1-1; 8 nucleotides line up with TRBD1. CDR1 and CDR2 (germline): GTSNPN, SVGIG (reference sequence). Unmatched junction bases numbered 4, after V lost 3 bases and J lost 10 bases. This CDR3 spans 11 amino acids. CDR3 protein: CAWRDRDAAFF. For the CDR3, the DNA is TGTGCCTGGAGGGACAGGGACGCAGCTTTCTTT.

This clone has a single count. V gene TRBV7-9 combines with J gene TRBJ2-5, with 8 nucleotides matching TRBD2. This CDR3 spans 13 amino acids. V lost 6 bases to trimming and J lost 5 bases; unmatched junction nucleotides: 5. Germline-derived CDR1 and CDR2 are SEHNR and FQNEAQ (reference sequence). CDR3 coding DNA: TGTGCCAGCAGTCGTCGGGAGGGGGAGACCCAGTACTTC. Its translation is CASSRREGETQYF.

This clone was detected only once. The DNA for the CDR3 is TGTGCCAGCAGTTACCCGGGACAGGACAATGAGCAGTTCTTC. As protein: CASSYPGQDNEQFF. The chain couples TRBV6-6 to TRBJ2-1; 8 bases map to TRBD1. Germline-derived CDR1 and CDR2 are MNHNY and SVGAGI (reference sequence). The ends lost 2 bases at V and 5 bases at J; junction bases unmatched: 2. The CDR3 consists of 14 residues.

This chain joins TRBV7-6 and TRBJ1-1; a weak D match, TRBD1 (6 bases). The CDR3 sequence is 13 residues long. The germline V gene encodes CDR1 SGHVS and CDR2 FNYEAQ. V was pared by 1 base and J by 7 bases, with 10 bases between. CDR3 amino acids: CASSLGGTLEAFF. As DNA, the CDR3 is TGTGCCAGCAGCTTAGGGGGGACACTTGAAGCTTTCTTT. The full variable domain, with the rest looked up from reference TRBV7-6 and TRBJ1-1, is GAGVSQSPRYKVTKRGQDVALRCDPISGHVSLYWYRQALGQGPEFLTYFNYEAQQDKSGLPNDRFSAERPEGSISTLTIQRTEQRDSAMYRCASSLGGTLEAFFGQGTRLTVV.

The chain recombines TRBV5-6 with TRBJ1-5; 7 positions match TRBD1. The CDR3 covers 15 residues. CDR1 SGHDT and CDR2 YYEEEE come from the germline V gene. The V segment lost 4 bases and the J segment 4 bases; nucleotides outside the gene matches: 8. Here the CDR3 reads CASSSDRAGNQPQHF. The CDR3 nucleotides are TGTGCCAGCAGCAGCGACAGGGCTGGGAATCAGCCCCAGCATTTT.

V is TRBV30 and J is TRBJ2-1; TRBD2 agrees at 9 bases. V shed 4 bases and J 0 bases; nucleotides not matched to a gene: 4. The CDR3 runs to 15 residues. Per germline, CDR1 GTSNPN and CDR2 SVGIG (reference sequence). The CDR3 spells CAWKSGRLSYNEQFF. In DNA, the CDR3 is TGTGCCTGGAAGAGCGGGAGGCTCTCCTACAATGAGCAGTTCTTC. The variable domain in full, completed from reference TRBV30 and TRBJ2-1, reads SQTIHQWPATLVQPVGSPLSLECTVEGTSNPNLYWYRQAAGRGLQLLFYSVGIGQISSEVPQNLSASRPQDRQFILSSKKLLLSDSGFYLCAWKSGRLSYNEQFFGPGTRLTVL.

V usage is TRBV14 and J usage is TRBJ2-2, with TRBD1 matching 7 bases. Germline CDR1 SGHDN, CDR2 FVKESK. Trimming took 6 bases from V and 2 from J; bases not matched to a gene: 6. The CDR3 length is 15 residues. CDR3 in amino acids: CASRGQALNTGELFF. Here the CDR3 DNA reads TGTGCCAGCAGAGGACAGGCCTTAAACACCGGGGAGCTGTTTTTT. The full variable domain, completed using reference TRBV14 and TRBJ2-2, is EAGVTQFPSHSVIEKGQTVTLRCDPISGHDNLYWYRRVMGKEIKFLLHFVKESKQDESGMPNNRFLAERTGGTYSTLKVQPAELEDSGVYFCASRGQALNTGELFFGEGSRLTVL.

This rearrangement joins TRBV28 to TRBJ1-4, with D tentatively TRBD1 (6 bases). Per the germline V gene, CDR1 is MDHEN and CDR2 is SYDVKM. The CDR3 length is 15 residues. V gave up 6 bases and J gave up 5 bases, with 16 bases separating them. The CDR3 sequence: CASRPQGIGNEKLFF. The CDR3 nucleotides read TGTGCCAGCAGGCCCCAGGGGATTGGGAATGAAAAACTGTTTTTT.

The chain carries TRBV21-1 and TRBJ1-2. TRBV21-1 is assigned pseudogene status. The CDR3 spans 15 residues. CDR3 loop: CASSVPGTRQRGYTF. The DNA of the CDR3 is TGTGCCAGCAGCGTCCCCGGGACCCGACAGCGAGGCTACACCTTC.

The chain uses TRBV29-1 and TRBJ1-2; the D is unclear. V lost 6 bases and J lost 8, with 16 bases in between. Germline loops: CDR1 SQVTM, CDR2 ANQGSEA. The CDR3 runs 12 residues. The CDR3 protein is CSVADRPVGYTF. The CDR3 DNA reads TGCAGCGTGGCGGATCGTCCAGTGGGCTACACCTTC.

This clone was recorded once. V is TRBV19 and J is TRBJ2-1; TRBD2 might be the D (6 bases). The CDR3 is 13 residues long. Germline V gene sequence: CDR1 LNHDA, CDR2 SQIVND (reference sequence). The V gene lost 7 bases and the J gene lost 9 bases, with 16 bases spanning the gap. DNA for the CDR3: TGTGCCAGTACCCCGGGGGAAACGGGTGAGCAGTTCTTC. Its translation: CASTPGETGEQFF.

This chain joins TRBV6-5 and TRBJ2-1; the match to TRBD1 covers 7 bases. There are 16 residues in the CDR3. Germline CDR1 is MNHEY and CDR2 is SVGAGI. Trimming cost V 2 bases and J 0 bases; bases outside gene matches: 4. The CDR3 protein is CASSYAAGGSYNEQFF. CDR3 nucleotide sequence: TGTGCCAGCAGTTACGCGGCAGGGGGCTCCTACAATGAGCAGTTCTTC.

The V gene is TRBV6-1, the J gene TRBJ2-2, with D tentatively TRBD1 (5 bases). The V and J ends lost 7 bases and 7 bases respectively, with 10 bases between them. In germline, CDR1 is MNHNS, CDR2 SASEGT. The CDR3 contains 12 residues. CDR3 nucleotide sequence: TGTGCCAGCATCCAGGGTGTCGGGGAGCTGTTTTTT. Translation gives CASIQGVGELFF.

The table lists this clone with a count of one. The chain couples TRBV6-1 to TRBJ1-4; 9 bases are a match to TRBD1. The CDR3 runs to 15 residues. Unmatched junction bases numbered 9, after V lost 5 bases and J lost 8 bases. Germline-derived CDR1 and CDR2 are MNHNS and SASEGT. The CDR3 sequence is CASSPTGGDTEKLFF. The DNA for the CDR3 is TGTGCCAGCAGTCCCACAGGGGGCGATACGGAAAAACTGTTTTTT.

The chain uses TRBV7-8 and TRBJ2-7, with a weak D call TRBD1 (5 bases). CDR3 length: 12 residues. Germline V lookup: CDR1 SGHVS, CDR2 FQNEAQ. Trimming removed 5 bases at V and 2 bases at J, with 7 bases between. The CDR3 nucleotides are TGTGCCAGCAGCGTACAGGCCTACGAGCAGTACGTC. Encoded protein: CASSVQAYEQYV.

The CDR3 loop reads CASSIVGGGWLFF. Written as DNA, the CDR3 is TGTGCCAGTAGTATTGTTGGGGGGGGTTGGCTGTTTTTT. This chain connects TRBV19 to TRBJ2-2; 7 bases are a match to TRBD2. The junction had 8 bases not matched to a gene; V was cut back by 3 bases and J by 13 bases. The CDR3 is 13 residues long. In germline, CDR1 is LNHDA, CDR2 SQIVND (reference sequence).